This T cell receptor (beta chain) was identified during a study of cytomegalovirus exposure and HLA in healthy donors. Looking at the study overall: Early released data had tens of millions of unique TCRs, all coming from HLA-typed donors. Study outcomes and limitations: TCR beta sequences numbering 16,951 were associated with HLA alleles at 0.05 false discovery rate in a later analysis.

Use of 60 Vbeta and 13 Jbeta primers characterized the PCR. Assay: immunoSEQ multiplex PCR; the TCRdb copy retains only in-frame clones and omits some. Altogether about 77,000 clones are present, approximately 71% being singletons, with the ten largest covering more than 7%. Details on this clone: As yet, its antigen is unknown.

There are 13 residues in the CDR3. In germline, CDR1 is SGHTA, CDR2 FQGTGA. Deletions cut 5 bases from V and 4 bases from J, with 8 bases between. This receptor was taken from a woman aged 40 to 50 in good health and CMV-seronegative. The sequencing sample was made of PBMCs. The rearrangement links TRBV7-3 to TRBJ2-2, with D hard to call. The DNA for the CDR3 is TGTGCCAGCAGCATTAAACTCACCGGGGAGCTGTTTTTT. Translation gives CASSIKLTGELFF.